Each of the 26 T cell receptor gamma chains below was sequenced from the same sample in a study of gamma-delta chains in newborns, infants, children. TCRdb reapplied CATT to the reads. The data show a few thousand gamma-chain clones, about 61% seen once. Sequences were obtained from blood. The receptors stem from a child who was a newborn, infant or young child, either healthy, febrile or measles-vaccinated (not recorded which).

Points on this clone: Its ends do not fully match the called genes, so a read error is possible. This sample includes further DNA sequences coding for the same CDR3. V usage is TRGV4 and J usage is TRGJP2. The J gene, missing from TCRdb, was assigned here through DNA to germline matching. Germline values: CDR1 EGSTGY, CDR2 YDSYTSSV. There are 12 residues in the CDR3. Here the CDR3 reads CATWVGDWIKTF. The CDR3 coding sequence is TGTGCCACCTGGGTTGGGGATTGGATCAAGACGTTT.

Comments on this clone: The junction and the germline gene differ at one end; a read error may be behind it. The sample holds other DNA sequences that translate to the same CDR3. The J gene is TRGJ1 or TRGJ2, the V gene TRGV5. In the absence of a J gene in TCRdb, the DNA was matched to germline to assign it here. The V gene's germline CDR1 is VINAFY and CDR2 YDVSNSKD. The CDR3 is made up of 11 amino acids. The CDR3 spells CATWEPHKKLF. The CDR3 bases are TGTGCCACTTGGGAACCACATAAGAAACTCTTT.

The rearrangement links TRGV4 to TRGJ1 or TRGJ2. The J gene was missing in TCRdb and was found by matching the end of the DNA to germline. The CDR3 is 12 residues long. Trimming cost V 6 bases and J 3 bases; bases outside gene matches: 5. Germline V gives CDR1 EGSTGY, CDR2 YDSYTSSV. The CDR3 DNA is TGTGCCACCTGGAACCTTTATTATAAGAAACTCTTT. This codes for CATWNLYYKKLF.

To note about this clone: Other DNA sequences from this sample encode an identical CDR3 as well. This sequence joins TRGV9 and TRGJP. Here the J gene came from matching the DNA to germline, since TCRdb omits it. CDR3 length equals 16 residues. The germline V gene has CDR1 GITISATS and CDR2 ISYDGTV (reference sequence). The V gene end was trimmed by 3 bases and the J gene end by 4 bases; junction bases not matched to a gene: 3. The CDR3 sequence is CALWEQQELGKKIKVF. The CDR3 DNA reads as TGTGCCTTGTGGGAGCAACAAGAGTTGGGCAAAAAAATCAAGGTATTT.

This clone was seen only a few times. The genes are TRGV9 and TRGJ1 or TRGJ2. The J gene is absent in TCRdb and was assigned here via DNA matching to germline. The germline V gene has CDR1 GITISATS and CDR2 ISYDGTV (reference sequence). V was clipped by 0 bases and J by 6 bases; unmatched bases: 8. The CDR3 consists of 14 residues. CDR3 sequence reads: CALWEVECPYKKLF. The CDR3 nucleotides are TGTGCCTTGTGGGAGGTGGAGTGCCCTTATAAGAAACTCTTT.

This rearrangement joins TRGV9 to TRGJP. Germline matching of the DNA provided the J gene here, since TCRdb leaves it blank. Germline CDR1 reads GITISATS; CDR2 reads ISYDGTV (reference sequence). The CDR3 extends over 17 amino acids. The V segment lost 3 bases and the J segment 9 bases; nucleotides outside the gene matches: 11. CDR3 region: CALWETPKGLGKKIKVF. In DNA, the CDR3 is TGTGCCTTGTGGGAGACTCCAAAGGGGTTGGGCAAAAAAATCAAGGTATTT.

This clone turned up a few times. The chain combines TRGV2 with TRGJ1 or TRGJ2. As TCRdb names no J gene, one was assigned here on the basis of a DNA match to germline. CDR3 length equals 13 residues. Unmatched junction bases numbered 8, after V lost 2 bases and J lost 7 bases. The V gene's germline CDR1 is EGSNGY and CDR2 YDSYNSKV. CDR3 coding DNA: TGTGCCACCTGGGACGCGAGGGGGTATAAGAAACTCTTT. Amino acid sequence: CATWDARGYKKLF.

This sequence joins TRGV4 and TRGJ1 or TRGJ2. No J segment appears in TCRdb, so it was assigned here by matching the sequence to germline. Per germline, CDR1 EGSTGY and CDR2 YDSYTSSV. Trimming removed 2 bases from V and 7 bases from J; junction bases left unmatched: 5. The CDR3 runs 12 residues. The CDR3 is CATWDDGYKKLF. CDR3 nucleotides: TGTGCCACCTGGGATGATGGGTATAAGAAACTCTTT.

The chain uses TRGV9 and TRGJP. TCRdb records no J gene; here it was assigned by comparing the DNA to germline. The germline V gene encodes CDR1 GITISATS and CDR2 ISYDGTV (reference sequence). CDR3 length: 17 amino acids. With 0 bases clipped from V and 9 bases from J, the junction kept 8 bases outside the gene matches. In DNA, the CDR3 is TGTGCCTTGTGGGAGGTGCGGGTAGGGTTGGGCAAAAAAATCAAGGTATTT. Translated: CALWEVRVGLGKKIKVF.

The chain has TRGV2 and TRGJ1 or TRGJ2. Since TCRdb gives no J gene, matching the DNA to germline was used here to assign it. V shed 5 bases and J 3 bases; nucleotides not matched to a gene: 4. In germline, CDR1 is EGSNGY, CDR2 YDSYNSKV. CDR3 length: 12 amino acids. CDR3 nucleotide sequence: TGTGCCACCTGGGCCCCTTATTATAAGAAACTCTTT. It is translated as CATWAPYYKKLF.

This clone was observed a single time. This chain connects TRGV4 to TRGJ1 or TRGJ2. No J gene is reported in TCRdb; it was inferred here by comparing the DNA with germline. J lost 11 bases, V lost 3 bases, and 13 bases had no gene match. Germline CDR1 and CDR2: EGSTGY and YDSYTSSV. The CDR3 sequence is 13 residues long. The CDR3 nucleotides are TGTGCCACCTGGGATCGCCCCTCGGGGGAGAAACTCTTT. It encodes CATWDRPSGEKLF.

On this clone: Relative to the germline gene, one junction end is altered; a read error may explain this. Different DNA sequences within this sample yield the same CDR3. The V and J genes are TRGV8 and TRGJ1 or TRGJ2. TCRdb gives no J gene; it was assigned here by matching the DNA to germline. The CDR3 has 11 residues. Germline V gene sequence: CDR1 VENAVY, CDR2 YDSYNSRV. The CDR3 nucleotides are TGTGCAACCTGGGATAATTATAAGAAACTCTTT. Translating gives CATWDNYKKLF.

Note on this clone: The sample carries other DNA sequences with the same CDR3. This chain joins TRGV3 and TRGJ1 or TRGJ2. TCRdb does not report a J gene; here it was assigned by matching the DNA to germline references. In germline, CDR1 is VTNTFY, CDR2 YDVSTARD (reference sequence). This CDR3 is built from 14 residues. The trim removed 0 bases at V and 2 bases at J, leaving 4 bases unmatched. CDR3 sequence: CATWDRPYYYKKLF. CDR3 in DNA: TGTGCCACCTGGGACAGGCCTTATTATTATAAGAAACTCTTT.

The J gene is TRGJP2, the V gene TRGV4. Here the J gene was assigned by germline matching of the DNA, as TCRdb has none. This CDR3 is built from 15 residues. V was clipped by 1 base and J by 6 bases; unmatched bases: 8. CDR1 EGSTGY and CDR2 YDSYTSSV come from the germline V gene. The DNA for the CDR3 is TGTGCCACCTGGGATGGACAAGTGGGTGATTGGATCAAGACGTTT. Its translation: CATWDGQVGDWIKTF.

The CDR3 sequence: CALWEVQGQELGKKIKVF. DNA of the CDR3: TGTGCCTTGTGGGAGGTGCAAGGGCAAGAGTTGGGCAAAAAAATCAAGGTATTT. The chain combines TRGV9 with TRGJP. The CDR3 consists of 18 residues. Germline CDR1 reads GITISATS; CDR2 reads ISYDGTV (reference sequence). V shed 0 bases, J shed 1 base, and the junction held 3 bases outside the gene matches.

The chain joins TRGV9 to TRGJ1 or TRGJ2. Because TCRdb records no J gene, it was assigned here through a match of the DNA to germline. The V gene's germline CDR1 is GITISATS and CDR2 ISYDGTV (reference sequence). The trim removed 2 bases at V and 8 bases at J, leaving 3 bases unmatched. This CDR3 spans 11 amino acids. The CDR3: CALWEDDKKLF. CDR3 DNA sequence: TGTGCCTTGTGGGAGGATGATAAGAAACTCTTT.

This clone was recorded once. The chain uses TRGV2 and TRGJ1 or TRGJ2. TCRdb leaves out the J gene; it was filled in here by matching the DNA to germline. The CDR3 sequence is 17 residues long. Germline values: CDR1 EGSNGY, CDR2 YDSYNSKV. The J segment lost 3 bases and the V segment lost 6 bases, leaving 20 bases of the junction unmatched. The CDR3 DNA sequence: TGTGCCACCTGGACTGACATTCGCATCGGGGGTTATTATAAGAAACTCTTT. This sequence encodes CATWTDIRIGGYYKKLF.

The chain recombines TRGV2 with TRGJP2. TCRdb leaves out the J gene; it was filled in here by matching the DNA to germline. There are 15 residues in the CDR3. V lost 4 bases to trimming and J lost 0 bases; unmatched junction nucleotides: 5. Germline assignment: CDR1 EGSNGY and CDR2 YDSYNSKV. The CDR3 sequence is CATWDSHSSDWIKTF. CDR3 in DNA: TGTGCCACCTGGGATAGCCATAGTAGTGATTGGATCAAGACGTTT.

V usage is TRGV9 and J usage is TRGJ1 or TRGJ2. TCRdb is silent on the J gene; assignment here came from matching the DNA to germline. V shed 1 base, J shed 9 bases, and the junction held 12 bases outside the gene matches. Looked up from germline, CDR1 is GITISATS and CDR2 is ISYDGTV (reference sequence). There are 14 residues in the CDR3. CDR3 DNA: TGTGCCTTGTGGGAGGTCCTCCTCGAGGGTAAGAAACTCTTT. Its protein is CALWEVLLEGKKLF.

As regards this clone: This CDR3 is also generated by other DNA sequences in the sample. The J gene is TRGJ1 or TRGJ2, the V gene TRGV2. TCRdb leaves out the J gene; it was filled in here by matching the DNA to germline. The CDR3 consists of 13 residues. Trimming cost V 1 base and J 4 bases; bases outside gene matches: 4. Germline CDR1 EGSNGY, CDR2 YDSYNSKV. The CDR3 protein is CATWDGQYYKKLF. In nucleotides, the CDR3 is TGTGCCACCTGGGACGGACAATATTATAAGAAACTCTTT.

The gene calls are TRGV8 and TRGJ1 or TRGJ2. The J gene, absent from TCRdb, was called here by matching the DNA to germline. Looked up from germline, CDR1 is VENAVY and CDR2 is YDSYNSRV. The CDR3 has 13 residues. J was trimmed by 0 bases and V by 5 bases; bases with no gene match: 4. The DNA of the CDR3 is TGTGCCACCTGGGGTACGAATTATTATAAGAAACTCTTT. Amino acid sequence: CATWGTNYYKKLF.

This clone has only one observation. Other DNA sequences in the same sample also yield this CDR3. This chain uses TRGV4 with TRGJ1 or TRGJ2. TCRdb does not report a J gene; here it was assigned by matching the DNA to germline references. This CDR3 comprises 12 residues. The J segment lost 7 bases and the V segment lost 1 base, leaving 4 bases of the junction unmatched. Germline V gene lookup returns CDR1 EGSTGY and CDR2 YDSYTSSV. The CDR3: CATWDGGYKKLF. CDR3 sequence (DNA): TGTGCCACCTGGGATGGTGGATATAAGAAACTCTTT.

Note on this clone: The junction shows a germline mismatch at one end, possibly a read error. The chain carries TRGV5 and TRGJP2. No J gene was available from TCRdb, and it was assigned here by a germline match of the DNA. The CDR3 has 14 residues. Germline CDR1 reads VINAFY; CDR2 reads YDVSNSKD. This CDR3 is CATWDSSSDRIKTF. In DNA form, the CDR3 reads TGTGCCACCTGGGACAGTAGTAGTGATAGGATCAAGACGTTT.

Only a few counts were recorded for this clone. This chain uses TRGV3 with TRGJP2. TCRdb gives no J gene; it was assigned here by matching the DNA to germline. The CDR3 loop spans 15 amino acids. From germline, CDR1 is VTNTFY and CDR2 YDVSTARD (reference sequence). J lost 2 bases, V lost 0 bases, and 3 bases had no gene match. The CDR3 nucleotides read TGTGCCACCTGGGACAGGCGCAGTAGTGATTGGATCAAGACGTTT. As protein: CATWDRRSSDWIKTF.

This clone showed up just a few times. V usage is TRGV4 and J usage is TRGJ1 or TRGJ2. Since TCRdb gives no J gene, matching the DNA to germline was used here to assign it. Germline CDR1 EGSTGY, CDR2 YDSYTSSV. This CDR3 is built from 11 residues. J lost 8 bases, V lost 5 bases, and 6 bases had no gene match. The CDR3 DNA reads TGTGCCACCTGGGGAGGCGATAAGAAACTCTTT. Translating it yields CATWGGDKKLF.

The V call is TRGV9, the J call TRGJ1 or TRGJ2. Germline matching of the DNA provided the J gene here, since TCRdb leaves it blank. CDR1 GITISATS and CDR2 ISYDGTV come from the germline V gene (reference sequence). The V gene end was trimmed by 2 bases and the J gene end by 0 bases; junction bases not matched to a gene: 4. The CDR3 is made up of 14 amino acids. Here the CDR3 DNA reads TGTGCCTTGTGGGAGGCAGGGAATTATTATAAGAAACTCTTT. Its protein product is CALWEAGNYYKKLF.